The 16 T cell receptor beta chains below all came from one sample that was sequenced in a study of identical twins. MiXCR was run by TCRdb on the 5' RACE reads, yielding one entry per CDR3 protein. In the table there are 420,000 or so distinct CDR3 sequences, about a fifth of which are singletons. The sequenced sample consisted of naive T cells sorted from blood. The receptor set was obtained from a middle-aged man in good health.

In this sample, this clonotype turned up many times. The chain has TRBV29-1 and TRBJ2-7; TRBD1 agrees at 8 bases. Trimming removed 1 base from V and 4 bases from J; junction bases left unmatched: 6. CDR3 length equals 14 residues. Germline CDR1 and CDR2: SQVTM and ANQGSEA. In DNA form, the CDR3 reads TGCAGCGTTGAAGCCGGGACAGGCATTTACGAGCAGTACTTC. It encodes CSVEAGTGIYEQYF.

The rearrangement joins TRBV20-1 to TRBJ1-2; D remains ambiguous. Trimming removed 7 bases from V and 4 bases from J, with 19 bases in between. The germline CDR1 and CDR2 sequences are DFQATT and SNEGSKA (reference sequence). CDR3 length: 14 residues. CDR3: CSVPANQPLYGYTF. CDR3 nucleotide sequence: TGCAGTGTGCCAGCCAATCAACCTCTCTATGGCTACACCTTC.

The genes are TRBV5-1 and TRBJ1-2; D perhaps matches TRBD1 (6 bases). The CDR3 runs 14 residues. Deletions cut 0 bases from V and 3 bases from J, with 9 bases between. In germline, CDR1 is SGHRS, CDR2 YFSETQ. The CDR3 DNA reads TGCGCCAGCAGCTTGGCGGGGGCCGACTATGGCTACACCTTC. It yields the protein CASSLAGADYGYTF.

This clonotype was detected only a few times. This chain uses TRBV7-9 with TRBJ2-7; 8 bases are shared with TRBD1. The J segment lost 1 base and the V segment lost 10 bases, leaving 9 bases of the junction unmatched. There are 14 residues in the CDR3. Germline V CDR1 and CDR2: SEHNR, FQNEAQ (reference sequence). The CDR3: CATSWTGRSYEQYF. CDR3 nucleotide sequence: TGTGCCACCTCCTGGACAGGGCGATCCTACGAGCAGTACTTC.

The chain couples TRBV20-1 to TRBJ2-4; possibly TRBD1 for D (5 bases). Trimming took off 1 base at V and 0 bases at J, with 10 bases between the two ends. The germline V gene has CDR1 DFQATT and CDR2 SNEGSKA (reference sequence). The CDR3 consists of 15 residues. The CDR3 loop reads CSARATGAAKNIQYF. The DNA of the CDR3 is TGCAGTGCTAGAGCGACTGGGGCAGCCAAAAACATTCAGTACTTC.

The CDR3 is CASSPRDTRGNEQYF. DNA for the CDR3: TGTGCCAGCAGCCCTAGGGACACGAGAGGGAACGAGCAGTACTTC. The V call is TRBV6-2 or TRBV6-3, the J call TRBJ2-7, with D possibly matching TRBD1 (6 bases). The V gene lost 6 bases and the J gene lost 5 bases, with 20 bases spanning the gap. The CDR3 is made up of 15 amino acids. Germline V CDR1 and CDR2: MNHEY, SVGEGT.

The V call is TRBV6-5, the J call TRBJ2-1; 7 bases line up with TRBD2. With 0 bases clipped from V and 7 bases from J, the junction kept 9 bases outside the gene matches. The germline gives CDR1 MNHEY, CDR2 SVGAGI. CDR3 size: 16 residues. The CDR3 DNA sequence: TGTGCCAGCAGTTACTCGTTAGCGGGTTTCACTAATGAGCAGTTCTTC. It specifies CASSYSLAGFTNEQFF.

This clonotype was seen repeatedly, ten times or more. The chain joins TRBV10-3 to TRBJ2-2; TRBD2 matches at 7 bases. The CDR3 runs 18 residues. Germline CDR1 and CDR2: ENHRY and SYGVKD. The trim removed 5 bases at V and 2 bases at J, leaving 14 bases unmatched. The CDR3 bases are TGTGCCATCAGTAACCTTACTGGGAGGGCTGTTAACACCGGGGAGCTGTTTTTT. Translated, it gives CAISNLTGRAVNTGELFF.

This sequence joins TRBV6-5 and TRBJ2-1; 14 positions agree with TRBD2. CDR3 length: 18 residues. CDR1 is MNHEY, CDR2 SVGAGI, per germline. With V trimmed by 1 base and J by 8 bases, 10 bases remained unmatched. CDR3 DNA sequence: TGTGCCAGCAGTTACTGGAGGGAGACTAGCGGGGGGGCCTATGAGCAGTTCTTC. This sequence encodes CASSYWRETSGGAYEQFF.

This clonotype appeared many times. The chain links TRBV5-1 to TRBJ1-1, with no clear D. Trimming shortened V by 3 bases and J by 1 base, and 7 bases separated the two germline ends. Germline V gene lookup returns CDR1 SGHRS and CDR2 YFSETQ. The CDR3 is 13 residues long. The CDR3 DNA is TGCGCCAGCAGCTATTTGAGGAACACTGAAGCTTTCTTT. Amino acid sequence: CASSYLRNTEAFF.

In its sample, this clonotype was seen many times. The gene calls are TRBV5-8 and TRBJ2-5; 11 bases agree with TRBD1. Germline CDR1 and CDR2: SGHTS and YDEGEE. The CDR3 has 14 residues. J lost 4 bases, V lost 4 bases, and 3 bases had no gene match. The CDR3 DNA follows: TGTGCCAGCAGCCGGACAGGGGGCGGAGAGACCCAGTACTTC. It translates to CASSRTGGGETQYF. Drawing the rest from reference TRBV5-8 and TRBJ2-5, the complete variable domain is EAGVTQSPTHLIKTRGQQATLRCSPISGHTSVYWYQQALGLGLQFLLWYDEGEERNRGNFPPRFSGRQFPNYSSELNVNALELEDSALYLCASSRTGGGETQYFGPGTRLLVL.

This clonotype was detected many times. The CDR3 region is CASSFLAGVGNEQFF. The CDR3 DNA is TGCGCCAGCAGCTTTCTAGCGGGAGTGGGCAATGAGCAGTTCTTC. J is TRBJ2-1 and V is TRBV5-1; 10 nucleotides line up with TRBD2. Germline V gene sequence: CDR1 SGHRS, CDR2 YFSETQ. This CDR3 region has 15 residues. With 2 bases clipped from V and 6 bases from J, the junction kept 5 bases outside the gene matches.

The chain recombines TRBV6-2 or TRBV6-3 with TRBJ1-5; 7 bases are a match to TRBD1. Germline CDR1 MNHEY, CDR2 SVGEGT. V was clipped by 10 bases and J by 7 bases; unmatched bases: 10. The CDR3 length is 13 residues. The CDR3 protein is CATATGARQPQHF. The CDR3 DNA is TGTGCCACCGCTACAGGGGCTAGACAGCCCCAGCATTTT.

The chain couples TRBV5-1 to TRBJ2-1; 7 nucleotides agree with TRBD1. This CDR3 has 15 residues. V lost 4 bases to trimming and J lost 4 bases; unmatched junction nucleotides: 8. Germline V gene lookup returns CDR1 SGHRS and CDR2 YFSETQ. The CDR3, as DNA: TGCGCCAGCAGCCCGACAGGGAATACATACAATGAGCAGTTCTTC. It encodes CASSPTGNTYNEQFF.

This clonotype was found a few times. For the CDR3, the DNA is TGTGCCAGCTCACTGGCGGGACTCCTTGGGCAGTACTTC. Its protein product is CASSLAGLLGQYF. V is TRBV18 and J is TRBJ2-7; tentative D call: TRBD2 (6 bases). V was clipped by 4 bases and J by 9 bases, with 16 bases between them. CDR3 size: 13 residues. Per the germline V gene, CDR1 is KGHSH and CDR2 is LQKENI.

The J gene is TRBJ1-2, the V gene TRBV5-1; D ambiguous. Germline loops: CDR1 SGHRS, CDR2 YFSETQ. V was shortened by 4 bases and J by 4 bases, with 14 bases between the two germline ends. This CDR3 is built from 14 residues. CDR3 sequence reads: CASSPGDGAYGYTF. As DNA, the CDR3 is TGCGCCAGCAGCCCTGGCGACGGCGCCTATGGCTACACCTTC.